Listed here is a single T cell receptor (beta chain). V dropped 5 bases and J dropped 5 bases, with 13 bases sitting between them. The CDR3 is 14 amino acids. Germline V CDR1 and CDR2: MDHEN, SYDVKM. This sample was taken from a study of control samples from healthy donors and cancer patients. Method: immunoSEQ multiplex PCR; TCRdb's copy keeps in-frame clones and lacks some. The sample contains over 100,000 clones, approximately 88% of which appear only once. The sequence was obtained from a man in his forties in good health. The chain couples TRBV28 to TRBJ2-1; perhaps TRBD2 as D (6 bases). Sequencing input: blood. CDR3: CASSTFGGHNEQFF. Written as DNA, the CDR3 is TGTGCCAGCAGTACATTCGGAGGGCACAATGAGCAGTTCTTC.